The text below deals with one T cell receptor beta chain. Its matching antigen is unknown. This was a deep-level run. The method was immunoSEQ multiplex PCR; TCRdb's version includes in-frame clones alone and lacks a portion of them. Among approximately 500,000 clones listed, about 96% were seen once. The record originates from a study of shared clonotypes between healthy human individuals. General study results and limits: Clonotypes that were shared across a few donors made up approximately 5.1% of naive CD4 clonotypes. Some clonotypes were shared by all four sorted-subset donors, while others were not shared. The non-shared ones had lower generation probabilities than the shared ones. Few donors restricted represented genetic and exposure-history diversity.

Per germline, CDR1 SGHAT and CDR2 FQNNGV. This CDR3 has 15 residues. The V end lost 1 base, the J end lost 5 bases, and 13 bases lay between the germline ends. J is TRBJ2-3 and V is TRBV11-2; the D gene could be TRBD1 or TRBD2 (5 bases each). This sequence originates from a woman aged 30 to 39 in good health. Sample: naive CD4+ T cells sorted from blood. Sample subset: CD45RA+ positively selected. CDR3 nucleotides: TGTGCCAGCAGCTTAGTACCGGGGACGGGAGATACGCAGTATTTT. This translates into CASSLVPGTGDTQYF.